The 6 T cell receptor beta chains presented below share a single source sample, sequenced in a study of cytomegalovirus exposure and HLA in healthy donors. The primer mix had 60 Vbeta and 13 Jbeta primers. Assay used: immunoSEQ multiplex PCR; TCRdb lists only in-frame clones, some missing. The sample comprises 90,000 to 150,000 clones, more than 60% of which are singletons, and about 9.1% rests with the top ten. Sequenced input: PBMCs. These receptors all come from a man aged 35 to 55 in good health and CMV-seropositive.

There are a few counts of this clone. This rearrangement joins TRBV6-6 to TRBJ2-4, with 7 positions matching TRBD2. Losses at the gene ends were 7 bases for V and 9 bases for J; bases not matched to a gene: 12. The germline gives CDR1 MNHNY, CDR2 SVGAGI (reference sequence). The CDR3 loop spans 14 amino acids. The CDR3 sequence is CASNSYQGLSIQYF. CDR3 sequence (DNA): TGTGCCAGCAACTCCTACCAGGGACTAAGCATTCAGTACTTC.

The chain couples TRBV29-1 to TRBJ2-7; D is unresolved. The CDR3 extends over 11 amino acids. Germline V lookup: CDR1 SQVTM, CDR2 ANQGSEA. V was clipped by 4 bases and J by 3 bases, with 7 bases between them. The CDR3 protein is CSVGSGYEQYF. Here the CDR3 DNA reads TGCAGCGTTGGGTCGGGCTACGAGCAGTACTTC.

The gene calls are TRBV2 and TRBJ2-7; D is perhaps TRBD2 (6 bases). Germline-derived CDR1 and CDR2 are SNHLY and FYNNEI. Deletions cut 8 bases from V and 5 bases from J, with 22 bases between. This CDR3 contains 15 residues. The CDR3 DNA reads as TGTGCCAGCGGGGTGGAACTAGCACCCTCTCACGAGCAGTACTTC. Translated, it gives CASGVELAPSHEQYF. Filled out from reference TRBV2 and TRBJ2-7, the complete variable domain reads EPEVTQTPSHQVTQMGQEVILRCVPISNHLYFYWYRQILGQKVEFLVSFYNNEISEKSEIFDDQFSVERPDGSNFTLKIRSTKLEDSAMYFCASGVELAPSHEQYFGPGTRLTVT.

This clone was observed a handful of times. The rearrangement joins TRBV4-1 to TRBJ2-7, with 9 bases matching TRBD1. Germline CDR1 and CDR2: MGHRA and YSYEKL. The CDR3 contains 20 residues. Losses at the gene ends were 2 bases for V and 0 bases for J; bases not matched to a gene: 17. The CDR3: CASSQQLGTGSSSRSYEQYF. In DNA, the CDR3 is TGCGCCAGCAGCCAACAGCTCGGGACAGGGTCTTCTTCACGCTCCTACGAGCAGTACTTC.

This sequence joins TRBV18 and TRBJ2-1; 10 nucleotides align to TRBD2. J gave up 8 bases and V 4 bases, and 5 bases lay outside the gene matches. The CDR3 is 14 amino acids. Germline V gives CDR1 KGHSH, CDR2 LQKENI. The CDR3 bases are TGTGCCAGCTCACGAGCGGGAGGGCCCTATGAGCAGTTCTTC. Protein: CASSRAGGPYEQFF.

The chain links TRBV5-5 to TRBJ2-5; 12 positions match TRBD2. The V gene's germline CDR1 is SGHKS and CDR2 YYEKEE (reference sequence). The CDR3 is 17 residues long. V dropped 4 bases and J dropped 7; count of bases not matched to a gene: 14. CDR3: CASSPAGFLAGGPTQYF. CDR3 DNA sequence: TGTGCCAGCAGCCCGGCGGGCTTTCTAGCGGGGGGGCCGACCCAGTACTTC.